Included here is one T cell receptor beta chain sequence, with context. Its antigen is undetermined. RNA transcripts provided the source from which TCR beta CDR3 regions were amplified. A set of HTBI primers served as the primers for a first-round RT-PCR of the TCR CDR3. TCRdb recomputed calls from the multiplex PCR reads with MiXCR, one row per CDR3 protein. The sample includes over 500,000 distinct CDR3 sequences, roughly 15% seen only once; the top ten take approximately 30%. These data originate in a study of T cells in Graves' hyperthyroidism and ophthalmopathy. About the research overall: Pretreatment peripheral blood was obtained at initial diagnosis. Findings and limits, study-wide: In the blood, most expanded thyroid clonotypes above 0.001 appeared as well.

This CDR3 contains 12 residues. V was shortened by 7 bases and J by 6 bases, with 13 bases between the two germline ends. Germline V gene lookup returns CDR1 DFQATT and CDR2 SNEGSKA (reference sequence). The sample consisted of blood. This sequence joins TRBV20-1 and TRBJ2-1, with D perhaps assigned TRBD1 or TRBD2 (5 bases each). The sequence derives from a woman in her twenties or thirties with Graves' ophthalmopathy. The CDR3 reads CSVEGSVNEQFF. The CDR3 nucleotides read TGCAGTGTAGAGGGGAGCGTCAATGAGCAGTTCTTC.